What follows are 9 T cell receptor beta chains derived from one specimen sequenced in a study of blood T cell repertoires in COVID-19. Here immunoSEQ multiplex PCR was the method, and the copy in TCRdb shows in-frame clones only, minus some. The sample shows over 100,000 clones, around 88% of them seen only once. Source material: peripheral blood. The receptors derive from a man aged 50 to 60 with acute or convalescent COVID-19.

The chain joins TRBV19 to TRBJ1-5; 7 positions agree with TRBD1. Trimming cost V 4 bases and J 3 bases; bases outside gene matches: 9. Germline V gene data show CDR1 as LNHDA and CDR2 as SQIVND (reference sequence). This CDR3 region has 16 residues. CDR3 nucleotide sequence: TGTGCCAGTAGTACAGGGGGTCGGGACTCCAATCAGCCCCAGCATTTT. Translated, it gives CASSTGGRDSNQPQHF.

This clone was picked up a small number of times. This chain uses TRBV14 with TRBJ1-1, with D maybe TRBD1 (6 bases). This CDR3 contains 13 residues. Trimming shortened V by 6 bases and J by 3 bases, and 11 bases separated the two germline ends. CDR1 is SGHDN, CDR2 FVKESK, per germline. CDR3 sequence reads: CASRSRGDTEAFF. DNA of the CDR3: TGTGCCAGCAGGAGCAGGGGTGACACTGAAGCTTTCTTT.

The chain couples TRBV5-4 to TRBJ1-1; TRBD1 might be the D (5 bases). Deletions cut 4 bases from V and 1 base from J, with 11 bases between. CDR3 length equals 14 residues. Germline CDR1 reads SGHNT; CDR2 reads YYREEE (reference sequence). CDR3 in amino acids: CASSTPTGNTEAFF. The CDR3 DNA sequence: TGTGCCAGCAGCACCCCCACAGGGAACACTGAAGCTTTCTTT.

The rearrangement joins TRBV6-5 to TRBJ1-5, with a tentative D call TRBD1 (5 bases). The V end was cut by 8 bases, the J end by 9 bases, with 20 bases between. Germline lookup yields CDR1 MNHEY and CDR2 SVGAGI. This CDR3 contains 14 residues. Written as DNA, the CDR3 is TGTGCCAGCTTCCAAACGGGGGGAAAGGGGCCCCAGCATTTT. It codes for CASFQTGGKGPQHF.

This clone was seen once. The J gene is TRBJ1-2, the V gene TRBV18; no clear D gene. The V end was cut by 2 bases, the J end by 0 bases, with 4 bases between. The CDR3 has 13 amino acids. Germline V gene sequence: CDR1 KGHSH, CDR2 LQKENI. The DNA for the CDR3 is TGTGCCAGCTCACCAGGAGCTAACTATGGCTACACCTTC. This codes for CASSPGANYGYTF. Full variable domain (outside the CDR3, taken from reference TRBV18 and TRBJ1-2): NAGVMQNPRHLVRRRGQEARLRCSPMKGHSHVYWYRQLPEEGLKFMVYLQKENIIDESGMPKERFSAEFPKEGPSILRIQQVVRGDSAAYFCASSPGANYGYTFGSGTRLTVV.

This clone was recorded a few times. The CDR3 sequence: CASRRQGLNTEAFF. In DNA form, the CDR3 reads TGCGCCAGCCGCCGACAGGGGTTGAACACTGAAGCTTTCTTT. The genes are TRBV5-1 and TRBJ1-1; 8 positions match TRBD1. The CDR3 loop spans 14 amino acids. The V gene end was trimmed by 7 bases and the J gene end by 0 bases; junction bases not matched to a gene: 5. The germline gives CDR1 SGHRS, CDR2 YFSETQ.

V gene TRBV5-1 combines with J gene TRBJ1-1; D possibly corresponds to TRBD1 (5 bases). V was pared by 2 bases and J by 4 bases, with 15 bases between. CDR3 size: 15 residues. Germline V CDR1 and CDR2: SGHRS, YFSETQ. CDR3 bases: TGCGCCAGCAGCTTATCTCCAGGGTCGGTCACTGAAGCTTTCTTT. Translating it yields CASSLSPGSVTEAFF.

This chain links TRBV7-3 with TRBJ1-6; maybe TRBD1 (6 bases). The germline V gene encodes CDR1 SGHTA and CDR2 FQGTGA. V lost 5 bases and J lost 4, with 18 bases in between. This CDR3 region has 17 residues. CDR3 nucleotides: TGTGCCAGCAGCCCGGACAGTCTGACACGTTATAATTCACCCCTCCACTTT. Amino acid sequence: CASSPDSLTRYNSPLHF.

This chain uses TRBV5-1 with TRBJ2-7; 7 nucleotides agree with TRBD1. The CDR3 runs to 15 residues. Germline V gene lookup returns CDR1 SGHRS and CDR2 YFSETQ. Losses at the gene ends were 3 bases for V and 5 bases for J; bases not matched to a gene: 11. CDR3 region: CASSYQDRESNEQYF. Written as DNA, the CDR3 is TGCGCCAGCAGCTACCAAGACAGGGAGTCCAACGAGCAGTACTTC.